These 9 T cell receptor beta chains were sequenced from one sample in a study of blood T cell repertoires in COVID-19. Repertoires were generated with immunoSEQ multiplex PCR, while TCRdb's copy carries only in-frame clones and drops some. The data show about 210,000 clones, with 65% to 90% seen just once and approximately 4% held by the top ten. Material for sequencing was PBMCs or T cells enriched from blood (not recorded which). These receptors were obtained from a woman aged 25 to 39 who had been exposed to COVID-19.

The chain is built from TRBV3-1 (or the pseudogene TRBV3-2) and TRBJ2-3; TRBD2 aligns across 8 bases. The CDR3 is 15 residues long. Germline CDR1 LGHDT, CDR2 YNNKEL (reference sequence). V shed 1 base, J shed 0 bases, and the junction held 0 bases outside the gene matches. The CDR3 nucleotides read TGTGCCAGCAGCCAAGCGGGGGGGAGCACAGATACGCAGTATTTT. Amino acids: CASSQAGGSTDTQYF.

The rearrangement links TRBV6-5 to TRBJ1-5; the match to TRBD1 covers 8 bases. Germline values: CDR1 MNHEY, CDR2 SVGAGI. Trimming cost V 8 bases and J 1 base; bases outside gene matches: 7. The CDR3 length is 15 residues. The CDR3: CASGSRTGSNQPQHF. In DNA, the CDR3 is TGTGCCAGCGGCAGCCGGACAGGGAGCAATCAGCCCCAGCATTTT.

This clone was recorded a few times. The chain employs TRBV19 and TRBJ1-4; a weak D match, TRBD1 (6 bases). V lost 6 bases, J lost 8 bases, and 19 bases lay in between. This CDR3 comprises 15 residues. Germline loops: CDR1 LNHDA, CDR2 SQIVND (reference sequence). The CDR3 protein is CASRTRQVFGEKLFF. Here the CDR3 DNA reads TGTGCCAGTAGAACTAGACAGGTATTTGGAGAAAAACTGTTTTTT.

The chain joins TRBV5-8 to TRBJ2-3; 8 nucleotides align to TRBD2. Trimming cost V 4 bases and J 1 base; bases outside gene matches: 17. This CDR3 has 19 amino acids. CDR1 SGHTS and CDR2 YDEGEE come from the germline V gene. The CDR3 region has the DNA TGTGCCAGCAGCCCCATCACCCGGACTAGCCGGGGCGGCACAGATACGCAGTATTTT. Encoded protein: CASSPITRTSRGGTDTQYF.

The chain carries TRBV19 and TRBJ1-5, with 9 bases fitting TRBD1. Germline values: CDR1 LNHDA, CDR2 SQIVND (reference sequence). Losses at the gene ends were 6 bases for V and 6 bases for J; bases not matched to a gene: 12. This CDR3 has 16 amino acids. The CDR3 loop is CASSPKGQGGGQPQHF. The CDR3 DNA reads TGTGCCAGTAGCCCAAAGGGACAGGGAGGGGGTCAGCCCCAGCATTTT.

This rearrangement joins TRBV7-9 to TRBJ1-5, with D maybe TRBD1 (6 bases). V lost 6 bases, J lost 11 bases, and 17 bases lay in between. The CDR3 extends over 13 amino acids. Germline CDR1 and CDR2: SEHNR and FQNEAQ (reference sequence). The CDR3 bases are TGTGCCAGCAGTCCCGCGGGGGCTGAGGCCCAGCATTTT. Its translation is CASSPAGAEAQHF.

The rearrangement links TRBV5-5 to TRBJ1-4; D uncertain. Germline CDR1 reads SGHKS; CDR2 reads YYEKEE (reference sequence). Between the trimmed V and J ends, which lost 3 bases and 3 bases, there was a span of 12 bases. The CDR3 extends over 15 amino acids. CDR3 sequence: CASSSGAVANEKLFF. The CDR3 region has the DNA TGTGCCAGCAGCTCGGGAGCGGTCGCTAATGAAAAACTGTTTTTT.

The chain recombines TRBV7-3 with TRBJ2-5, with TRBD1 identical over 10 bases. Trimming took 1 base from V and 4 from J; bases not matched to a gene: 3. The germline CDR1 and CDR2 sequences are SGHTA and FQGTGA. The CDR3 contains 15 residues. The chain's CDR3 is CASSLMGDRGETQYF. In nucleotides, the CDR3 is TGTGCCAGCAGCTTAATGGGGGACAGGGGAGAGACCCAGTACTTC.

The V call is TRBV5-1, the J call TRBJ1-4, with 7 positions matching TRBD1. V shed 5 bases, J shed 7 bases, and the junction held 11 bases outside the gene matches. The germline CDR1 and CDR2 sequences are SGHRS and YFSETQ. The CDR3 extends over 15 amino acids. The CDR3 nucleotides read TGCGCCAGCAGACTAAACAGGGGAAAAGGTGAAAAACTGTTTTTT. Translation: CASRLNRGKGEKLFF.